This T cell receptor (beta chain) was identified during a study of cytomegalovirus exposure and HLA in healthy donors. This PCR relied on a set of 60 Vbeta primers and 13 Jbeta primers. Generated by immunoSEQ multiplex PCR, the TCRdb table keeps only in-frame clones and is missing some. Among about 190,000 clones listed, around 83% were seen once. V lost 4 bases, J lost 8 bases, and 13 bases stayed unmatched. The germline gives CDR1 SGHNT, CDR2 YYREEE (reference sequence). The CDR3 is 15 amino acids. Material for sequencing was PBMCs. The chain has TRBV5-4 and TRBJ1-2, with 8 bases aligning to TRBD1. The receptor was isolated from a woman in her forties in good health and CMV-seronegative. The CDR3 bases are TGTGCCAGCAGCCCCTTACCTGGACAGGGAGGAGGCTACACCTTC. It codes for CASSPLPGQGGGYTF. Full variable domain (outside the CDR3, taken from reference TRBV5-4 and TRBJ1-2): ETGVTQSPTHLIKTRGQQVTLRCSSQSGHNTVSWYQQALGQGPQFIFQYYREEENGRGNFPPRFSGLQFPNYSSELNVNALELDDSALYLCASSPLPGQGGGYTFGSGTRLTVV.